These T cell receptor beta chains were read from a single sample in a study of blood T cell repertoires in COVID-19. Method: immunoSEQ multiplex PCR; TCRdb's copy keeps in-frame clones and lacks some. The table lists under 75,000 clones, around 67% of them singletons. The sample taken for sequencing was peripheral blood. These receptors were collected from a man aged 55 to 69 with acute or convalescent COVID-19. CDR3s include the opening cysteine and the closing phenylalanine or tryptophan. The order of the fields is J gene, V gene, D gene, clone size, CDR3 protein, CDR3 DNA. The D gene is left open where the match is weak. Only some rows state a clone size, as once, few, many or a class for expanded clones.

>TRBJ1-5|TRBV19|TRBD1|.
CASMDRFNQPQHF
TGTGCCAGTATGGACAGGTTCAATCAGCCCCAGCATTTT
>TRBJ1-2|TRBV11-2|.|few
CASSLAETVSYTF
TGTGCCAGCAGCTTAGCTGAGACAGTATCTTACACCTTC
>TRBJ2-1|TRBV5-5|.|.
CASSLVEVNEQFF
TGTGCCAGCAGCTTGGTAGAAGTAAATGAGCAGTTCTTC
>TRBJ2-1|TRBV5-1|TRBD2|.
CASSTGLAGWESYNEQFF
TGCGCCAGCAGCACCGGACTAGCGGGATGGGAGTCCTACAATGAGCAGTTCTTC
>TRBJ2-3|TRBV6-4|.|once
CASSRRQGGDTQYF
TGTGCCAGCAGTCGACGACAGGGAGGAGATACGCAGTATTTT
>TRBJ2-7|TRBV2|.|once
CASAGEGFYEQYF
TGTGCCAGTGCAGGCGAGGGTTTCTACGAGCAGTACTTC
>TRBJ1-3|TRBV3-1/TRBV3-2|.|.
CASSAASSGNTIYF
TGTGCCAGCAGCGCTGCTAGCTCTGGAAACACCATATATTTT
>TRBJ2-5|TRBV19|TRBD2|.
CASGHRGLAAVETQYF
TGTGCCAGTGGTCACCGGGGACTAGCGGCTGTGGAGACCCAGTACTTC
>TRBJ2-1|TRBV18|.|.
CASSQVQGNEQFF
TGTGCCAGCTCGCAAGTACAGGGAAACGAGCAGTTCTTC
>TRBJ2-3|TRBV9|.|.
CASSVGGGISTDTQYF
TGTGCCAGCAGCGTAGGGGGCGGAATTAGCACAGATACGCAGTATTTT
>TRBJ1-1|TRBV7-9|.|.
CASREREDEAFF
TGTGCCAGCAGGGAAAGGGAGGATGAAGCTTTCTTT
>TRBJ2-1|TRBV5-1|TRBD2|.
CASSLGSSGRAYNEQFF
TGCGCCAGCAGCTTGGGGTCTAGCGGGAGGGCATACAATGAGCAGTTCTTC
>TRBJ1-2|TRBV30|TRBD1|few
CAWNRGKDYGYTF
TGTGCCTGGAACAGGGGGAAGGATTATGGCTACACCTTC
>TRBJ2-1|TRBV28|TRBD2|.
CATVAGANEQFF
TGTGCCACAGTAGCGGGAGCCAATGAGCAGTTCTTC
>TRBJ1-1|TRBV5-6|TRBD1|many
CASSLEVGLTGDMNTEAFF
TGTGCCAGCAGCTTGGAGGTAGGATTAACAGGGGACATGAACACTGAAGCTTTCTTT
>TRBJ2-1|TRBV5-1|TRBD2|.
CASSFGASGIYNEQFF
TGCGCCAGCAGTTTTGGGGCTAGCGGAATTTACAATGAGCAGTTCTTC
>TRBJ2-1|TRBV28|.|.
CASLATNGDEQFF
TGTGCCAGTCTCGCGACTAACGGCGATGAGCAGTTCTTC
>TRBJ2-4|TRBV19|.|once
CASSERTGNIQYF
TGTGCCAGTAGTGAGAGGACTGGTAATATTCAGTACTTC
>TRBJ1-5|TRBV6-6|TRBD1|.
CASSLRDRGGSNQPQHF
TGTGCCAGCAGTCTCCGGGACAGGGGAGGGAGCAATCAGCCCCAGCATTTT
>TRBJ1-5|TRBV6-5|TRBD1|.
CAEQGDGQPQHF
TGTGCCGAACAGGGGGATGGTCAGCCCCAGCATTTT
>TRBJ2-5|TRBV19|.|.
CASSIRVQGETQYF
TGTGCCAGTAGTATAAGAGTCCAGGGAGAGACCCAGTACTTC
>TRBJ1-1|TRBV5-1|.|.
CASSPFGAQSTEAFF
TGCGCCAGCAGCCCCTTTGGGGCCCAGAGCACTGAAGCTTTCTTT
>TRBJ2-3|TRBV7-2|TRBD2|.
CASSLQIGSGGDTQYF
TGTGCCAGCAGCTTACAAATCGGCAGCGGGGGCGATACGCAGTATTTT
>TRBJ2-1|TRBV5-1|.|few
CASSLGISDEQFF
TGCGCCAGCAGCTTGGGAATCAGCGATGAGCAGTTCTTC
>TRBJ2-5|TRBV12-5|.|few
CASGLGYGRETQYF
TGTGCTAGTGGATTGGGGTACGGGAGAGAGACCCAGTACTTC
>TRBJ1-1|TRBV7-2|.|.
CASTLRPGDTEAFF
TGTGCCAGCACCCTACGCCCAGGGGACACTGAAGCTTTCTTT
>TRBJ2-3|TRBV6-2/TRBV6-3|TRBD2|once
CASSRWTSRSTDTQYF
TGTGCCAGCAGCCGGTGGACTAGTCGGAGCACAGATACGCAGTATTTT
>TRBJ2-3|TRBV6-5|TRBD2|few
CASKAGDPTDTQYF
TGTGCCAGCAAAGCGGGAGACCCCACAGATACGCAGTATTTT
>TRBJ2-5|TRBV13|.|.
CASSLRGPQETQYF
TGTGCCAGCAGCTTACGCGGCCCACAAGAGACCCAGTACTTC
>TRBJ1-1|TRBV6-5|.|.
CASGREVTEAFF
TGTGCCAGCGGGAGGGAAGTCACTGAAGCTTTCTTT
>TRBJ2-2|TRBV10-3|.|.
CATLAAGDPGGELFF
TGTGCCACCCTTGCAGCAGGGGATCCCGGCGGGGAGCTGTTTTTT
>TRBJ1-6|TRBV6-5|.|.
CASGDQDNNSPLHF
TGTGCCAGCGGCGACCAGGACAATAATTCACCCCTCCACTTT
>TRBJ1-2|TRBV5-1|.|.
CASSLAMYYGYTF
TGCGCCAGCAGCTTGGCTATGTACTATGGCTACACCTTC
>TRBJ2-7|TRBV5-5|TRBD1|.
CASSLYRGRGGRVSEQYF
TGTGCCAGCAGCTTGTACAGGGGGCGGGGCGGGAGAGTCAGCGAGCAGTACTTC
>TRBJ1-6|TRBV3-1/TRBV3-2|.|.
CASSLGRGGSPLHF
TGTGCCAGCAGCCTGGGAAGGGGGGGCTCACCCCTCCACTTT
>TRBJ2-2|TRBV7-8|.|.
CASSRGGGELFF
TGTGCCAGCAGCCGAGGCGGCGGGGAGCTGTTTTTT
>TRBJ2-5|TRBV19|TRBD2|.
CASTLTSAPSETQYF
TGTGCCAGTACCCTCACTAGCGCACCGTCGGAGACCCAGTACTTC
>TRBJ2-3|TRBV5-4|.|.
CASSFDRINHTDTQYF
TGTGCCAGCAGCTTCGACAGGATCAATCACACAGATACGCAGTATTTT
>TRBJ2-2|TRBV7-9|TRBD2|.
CAISSGRVSNTGELFF
TGTGCCATCTCTAGCGGGAGGGTTTCGAACACCGGGGAGCTGTTTTTT
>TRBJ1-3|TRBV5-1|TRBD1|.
CASSPDRVRGGTIYF
TGCGCCAGCAGCCCTGACAGGGTGCGAGGGGGCACCATATATTTT
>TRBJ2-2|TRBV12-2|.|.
CASRPGGVEDTGELFF
TGTGCAAGTCGCCCGGGCGGGGTGGAGGACACCGGGGAGCTGTTTTTT
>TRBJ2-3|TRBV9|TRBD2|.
CASSVGPSGRAGTDTQYF
TGTGCCAGCAGCGTAGGGCCTAGCGGGAGGGCCGGCACAGATACGCAGTATTTT
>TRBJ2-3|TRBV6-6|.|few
CASSYQKPTDTQYF
TGTGCCAGCAGTTACCAAAAGCCCACAGATACGCAGTATTTT
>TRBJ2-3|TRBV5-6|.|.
CASSSGFSSTDTQYF
TGTGCCAGCAGTTCCGGGTTTTCTAGCACAGATACGCAGTATTTT
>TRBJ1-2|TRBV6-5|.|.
CASSYSPESYGYTF
TGTGCCAGCAGTTACTCTCCCGAGTCCTATGGCTACACCTTC